Detailed here is one T cell receptor (beta chain). What it binds is not known. Assay used: immunoSEQ multiplex PCR; TCRdb lists only in-frame clones, some missing. The data contain about 2.4 million clones, over 85% of them seen just once; the ten biggest clones take up 0.36%. The data originate from a study of shared clonotypes between healthy human individuals. Study-level results: Relative to clonotypes present in all four donors, those not shared had lower generation probabilities.

The germline gives CDR1 SGDLS, CDR2 YYNGEE. This CDR3 has 15 amino acids. V was shortened by 4 bases and J by 2 bases, with 14 bases between the two germline ends. The sequenced material came from naive CD4+ T cells from PBMCs. Described subset: CD45RA+ positively selected. The source of this sequence is a man aged 18 to 29 in good health. Some clones in this sample may be carry-over from other donors' samples. This chain links TRBV9 with TRBJ2-3, with D maybe TRBD2 (6 bases). CDR3 protein: CASSPQGGDTDTQYF. CDR3 sequence (DNA): TGTGCCAGCAGCCCTCAAGGCGGGGACACAGATACGCAGTATTTT.